Each of the 13 T cell receptor beta chains below was sequenced from the same sample in a study of T cell repertoires in cytomegalovirus infection. TCRdb independently ran MiXCR on the reads; one entry per CDR3 protein. Found here are roughly 720,000 distinct CDR3 sequences, approximately 40% of them singletons; the top ten hold around 2.6%. Sequencing was done on a sample of PBMCs. Every receptor here comes from a human donor in good health (CMV status not recorded). Some clones in this sample may be carry-over from other donors' samples.

This clonotype was detected a few times. The chain joins TRBV7-6 to TRBJ2-1; 9 bases match TRBD2. The CDR3 has 15 residues. V lost 4 bases, J lost 4 bases, and 5 bases stayed unmatched. The germline gives CDR1 SGHVS, CDR2 FNYEAQ. CDR3 coding DNA: TGTGCCAGCAGCTCGGGACTAGCCCGTTACAATGAGCAGTTCTTC. Amino acids: CASSSGLARYNEQFF.

The V gene is TRBV14, the J gene TRBJ1-4; 7 bases line up with TRBD1. This CDR3 comprises 15 residues. V lost 0 bases, J lost 10 bases, and 8 bases stayed unmatched. The germline V gene encodes CDR1 SGHDN and CDR2 FVKESK. The chain's CDR3 is CASSQDIGGKGKLFF. The CDR3 region has the DNA TGTGCCAGCAGCCAAGATATAGGGGGCAAGGGAAAACTGTTTTTT. The variable domain in full, with the rest retrieved from reference TRBV14 and TRBJ1-4, is EAGVTQFPSHSVIEKGQTVTLRCDPISGHDNLYWYRRVMGKEIKFLLHFVKESKQDESGMPNNRFLAERTGGTYSTLKVQPAELEDSGVYFCASSQDIGGKGKLFFGSGTQLSVL.

The chain is built from TRBV28 and TRBJ2-1, with TRBD1 identical over 7 bases. CDR1 and CDR2 from the germline V gene are MDHEN and SYDVKM. CDR3 length equals 14 residues. Trimming cost V 6 bases and J 6 bases; bases outside gene matches: 8. Here the CDR3 DNA reads TGTGCCAGCAGCCAAACCGGGACAGTCAATGAGCAGTTCTTC. Translating gives CASSQTGTVNEQFF.

The gene calls are TRBV27 and TRBJ2-2; possible D gene TRBD1, 5 bases. The CDR3 loop spans 16 amino acids. With 2 bases removed from V and 2 bases from J, the gap between germline ends came to 12 bases. Looked up from germline, CDR1 is MNHEY and CDR2 is SMNVEV (reference sequence). CDR3 nucleotides: TGTGCCAGCAGTTTAGAAACAGGTGACAACACCGGGGAGCTGTTTTTT. Its protein product is CASSLETGDNTGELFF.

The rearrangement links TRBV27 to TRBJ1-6; the match to TRBD1 covers 7 bases. CDR3 length: 17 residues. From germline, CDR1 is MNHEY and CDR2 SMNVEV (reference sequence). The V segment lost 2 bases and the J segment 0 bases; nucleotides outside the gene matches: 4. CDR3 nucleotides: TGTGCCAGCAGTTTACTTCGGACAGGCTCCTATAATTCACCCCTCCACTTT. Residues: CASSLLRTGSYNSPLHF.

This clonotype was seen more than once but under ten times. This CDR3 is CASSKGLAGVKETQYF. The CDR3 DNA sequence: TGTGCCAGCAGCAAAGGACTAGCGGGGGTTAAAGAGACCCAGTACTTC. J is TRBJ2-5 and V is TRBV5-4; 13 bases map to TRBD2. V dropped 4 bases and J dropped 3; count of bases not matched to a gene: 6. From germline, CDR1 is SGHNT and CDR2 YYREEE (reference sequence). The CDR3 loop spans 16 amino acids.

This clonotype has just a few counts. The chain uses TRBV5-1 and TRBJ1-4; no reliable D call. Germline CDR1 is SGHRS and CDR2 is YFSETQ. This CDR3 has 13 amino acids. Trimming stripped 7 bases from V and 4 bases from J, with 11 bases between. In DNA form, the CDR3 reads TGCGCCAGCCGAAGAGAAATTAATGAAAAACTGTTTTTT. Protein: CASRREINEKLFF.

V and J are TRBV7-9 and TRBJ1-1; the D is unclear. The germline V gene has CDR1 SEHNR and CDR2 FQNEAQ (reference sequence). The CDR3 covers 11 residues. Deletions cut 3 bases from V and 6 bases from J, with 5 bases between. Written as DNA, the CDR3 is TGTGCCAGCAGCTTCCGGGCTGAAGCTTTCTTT. It is translated as CASSFRAEAFF.

The chain carries TRBV7-2 and TRBJ2-6; 10 positions match TRBD1. V shed 2 bases, J shed 0 bases, and the junction held 7 bases outside the gene matches. The CDR3 runs 19 residues. CDR1 and CDR2 from the germline V gene are SGHTA and FQGNSA. In nucleotides, the CDR3 is TGTGCCAGCAGCTTAAGAGGACAGGGGGTCGGCTCTGGGGCCAACGTCCTGACTTTC. This sequence encodes CASSLRGQGVGSGANVLTF.

V and J are TRBV7-3 and TRBJ2-1, with 11 bases fitting TRBD2. The J segment lost 4 bases and the V segment lost 4 bases, leaving 3 bases of the junction unmatched. CDR1 and CDR2 (germline): SGHTA, FQGTGA. The CDR3 loop spans 15 amino acids. In DNA, the CDR3 is TGTGCCAGCAGCTGGGGGACTAGCGGATACAATGAGCAGTTCTTC. It specifies CASSWGTSGYNEQFF.

This clonotype has only one observation. V is TRBV4-2 and J is TRBJ2-7, with D tentatively TRBD1 (6 bases). This CDR3 has 14 amino acids. Germline V gene data show CDR1 as LGHNA and CDR2 as YNFKEQ. Trimming took 2 bases from V and 2 from J, leaving 10 bases between them. The CDR3 reads CASSQHQGTYEQYF. The CDR3 DNA reads as TGTGCCAGCAGCCAACACCAGGGGACCTACGAGCAGTACTTC.

The rearrangement joins TRBV28 to TRBJ2-7; 10 nucleotides align to TRBD1. The V gene's germline CDR1 is MDHEN and CDR2 SYDVKM. This CDR3 is built from 15 residues. V shed 2 bases and J 9 bases; nucleotides not matched to a gene: 10. CDR3 nucleotide sequence: TGTGCCAGCAGTTTACAAGGGACAGGGGCGATGGGGCAGTACTTC. Translation: CASSLQGTGAMGQYF.

The CDR3 DNA is TGTGCCAGCAGCCAATTGGGACGCGGGGGCTACACCTTC. Protein: CASSQLGRGGYTF. The chain joins TRBV14 to TRBJ1-2; D may be TRBD1 (5 bases). Germline V gives CDR1 SGHDN, CDR2 FVKESK. V lost 2 bases, J lost 8 bases, and 12 bases lay in between. CDR3 size: 13 residues.